What follows is one T cell receptor (beta chain) and its context. Germline assignment: CDR1 LGHDT and CDR2 YNNKEL (reference sequence). V lost 4 bases, J lost 6 bases, and 16 bases stayed unmatched. The CDR3 runs to 17 residues. The sample comes from a study of patients and donors after allogeneic stem cell transplantation. One entry per CDR3 protein, called by TCRdb with MiXCR from the RT-PCR reads. Among 70,000 to 75,000 distinct CDR3 sequences listed, approximately 26% were seen once. This clonotype originated in a human donor who was either an allogeneic HSCT recipient or a stem cell or donor lymphocyte infusion donor (not recorded which). It is not recorded whose cells these are; they may come from a transplant donor. This chain uses TRBV3-1 with TRBJ2-3; 7 nucleotides match TRBD2. Sequences were obtained from blood, either unsorted or a sorted T cell fraction (not recorded which). The CDR3 is CASSLHWRSGIGDTQYF. The DNA of the CDR3 is TGTGCCAGCAGCCTACACTGGAGAAGCGGGATTGGCGATACGCAGTATTTT.